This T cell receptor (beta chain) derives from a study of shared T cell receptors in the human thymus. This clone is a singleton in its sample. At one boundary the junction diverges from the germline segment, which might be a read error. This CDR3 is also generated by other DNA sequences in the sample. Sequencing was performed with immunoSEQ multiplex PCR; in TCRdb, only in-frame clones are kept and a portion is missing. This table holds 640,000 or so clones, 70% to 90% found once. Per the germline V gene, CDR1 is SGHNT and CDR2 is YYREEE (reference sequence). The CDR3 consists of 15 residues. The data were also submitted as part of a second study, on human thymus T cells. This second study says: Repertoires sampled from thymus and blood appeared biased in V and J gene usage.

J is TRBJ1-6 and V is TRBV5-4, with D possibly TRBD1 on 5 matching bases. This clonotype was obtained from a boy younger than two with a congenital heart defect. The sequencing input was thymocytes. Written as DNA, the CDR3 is TGTGCCAGCAGCAGTGACCAGGGAAATAATTCCCCCCTCCACTTT. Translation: CASSSDQGNNSPLHF.